The entry below gives a single T cell receptor beta chain sequence along with its context. Its target is not known. Only in-frame clones appear in the TCRdb table, and some are missing; sequencing was by immunoSEQ multiplex PCR. The data hold some 19,000 clones, with about 70% observed a single time. The data were taken from a study of OX40 agonist ivuxolimab in advanced cancers. The overall study: Past anti-PD-1, anti-PD-L1 or anti-CTLA-4 therapy was accepted, and 30% to 45% had received some.

Patients who had autoimmune disease history or got systemic immunosuppression were left out. Findings of the study overall: Dose levels from 0.1 to 3.0 mg/kg saw CD4+ and CD8+ blood T cells expand clonally by week 6.

The CDR3 is 12 amino acids. Per germline, CDR1 MNHEY and CDR2 SMNVEV (reference sequence). The ends lost 6 bases at V and 5 bases at J; junction bases unmatched: 4. This specimen was CD4+ or CD8+ T cells sorted from blood, taken in a trial of the OX40 agonist ivuxolimab. The source is an adult with an advanced solid tumor such as melanoma, head and neck, liver or kidney cancer. This sequence joins TRBV27 and TRBJ2-7, with TRBD2 identical over 7 bases. The CDR3 nucleotides read TGTGCCAGCAGGGGGGGGGTAAACGAGCAGTACTTC. It specifies CASRGGVNEQYF.